This T cell receptor beta chain was profiled in a study of CD8+ T cells in alopecia areata. Across the whole study: C3H/HeJ donors aged roughly 6-12 months with spontaneous alopecia supplied skin grafted onto roughly 7-11-week-old female C3H/HeJ mice. General study points: Alopecia totalis/universalis scalp especially showed more expanded CD8+ clones than normal scalp. Possibly because of HLA-related factors, TCR sharing was less clear across patients than in mice. Sequencing of scalp tissue also captures the resident alphabeta T cells of normal skin.

A sort of pooled cutaneous lymph node cells used CD4, CD8alpha, NKG2D, NKG2ACE and other stains. It was cDNA, reverse transcribed from extracted RNA, that served as the sequencing template. The protocol was immunoSEQ multiplex PCR, while the TCRdb copy is restricted to in-frame clones and leaves out a portion. Listed for the sample are more than 250,000 clones, none seen a single time. From germline, CDR1 is NNHDY and CDR2 SYVADS. Trimming cost V 4 bases and J 1 base, with 5 bases left between them. The CDR3 totals 12 residues. This clone was seen a few times. Its antigen is undetermined. Gene names refer to mouse genes. With the read ending 4 residues before the CDR3 end, the germline J gene is used to fill in that end.

The sample comprised CD4+ T cells sorted from a lymph node. The receptor's source is a C3H/HeJ mouse with alopecia areata. For this strain, the MHC haplotype corresponds to H2-k. The rearrangement joins TRBV13-3 to TRBJ1-1; no clear D. The CDR3 bases that were read are TGTGCCAGCAGTTCCAGAAACACA. Translating it yields CASSSRNT. The whole CDR3 sequence is CASSSRNTEVFF.